This T cell receptor beta chain was found in a study of response to subunit inactivated influenza vaccine. Comment on this clonotype: Antigen: not known.

Study-level findings and limits: With each seasonal influenza vaccination, the authors suggested, few new T cells are recruited.

TCRdb passed the RT-PCR reads through MiXCR, listing each CDR3 protein once. This sample carries over 400,000 distinct CDR3 sequences, about an eighth of them seen once, and the ten largest clones take about 12%. Per the germline V gene, CDR1 is MGHRA and CDR2 is YSYEKL. The trim removed 0 bases at V and 7 bases at J, leaving 6 bases unmatched. The CDR3 covers 16 residues. The source of this sequence is a man aged 50 to 59 who received an inactivated influenza vaccine. Sequencing used PBMCs from blood, obtained 40 to 50 days after vaccination. This chain connects TRBV4-1 to TRBJ2-1; 10 nucleotides match TRBD1. This CDR3 reads CASSQEGTGVGNEQFF. The CDR3 nucleotides read TGCGCCAGCAGCCAAGAAGGGACAGGGGTGGGAAATGAGCAGTTCTTC.